This passage covers 21 T cell receptor beta chains from one sample sequenced in a study of Tregs in tolerant kidney transplant recipients. Some clones are missing from TCRdb's copy, which holds only in-frame ones; the method was immunoSEQ multiplex PCR. Of 120,000 or so clones listed, roughly 92% were seen once; the top ten hold roughly 0.63%. What was sequenced was CD4+ T cells from blood. The receptors here all came from a human donor in good health.

The chain carries TRBV6-5 and TRBJ2-7; 9 positions agree with TRBD1. The CDR3 runs 16 residues. V dropped 2 bases and J dropped 2; count of bases not matched to a gene: 7. CDR1 and CDR2 (germline): MNHEY, SVGAGI. This CDR3 is CASSYRPGTGTYEQYF. DNA for the CDR3: TGTGCCAGCAGTTACAGACCCGGGACAGGGACCTACGAGCAGTACTTC.

This clone was found a few times. The chain has TRBV7-9 and TRBJ2-7, with D tentatively TRBD1 or TRBD2 (5 bases each). V lost 2 bases and J lost 6, with 8 bases in between. CDR1 and CDR2 (germline): SEHNR, FQNEAQ (reference sequence). The length of the CDR3 is 12 residues. CDR3 DNA: TGTGCCAGCAGCTTAAAGGGACGCGAGCAGTACTTC. Its protein product is CASSLKGREQYF.

The chain links TRBV30 to TRBJ2-5; either TRBD1 or TRBD2 may supply D (6 bases each). Germline V gene data show CDR1 as GTSNPN and CDR2 as SVGIG (reference sequence). Between the trimmed V and J ends, which lost 0 bases and 5 bases, there was a span of 13 bases. The CDR3 loop spans 14 amino acids. The CDR3 loop reads CAWSVPRGVETQYF. CDR3 DNA sequence: TGTGCCTGGAGTGTACCTAGGGGGGTGGAGACCCAGTACTTC. Variable domain in full (rest from reference TRBV30 and TRBJ2-5): SQTIHQWPATLVQPVGSPLSLECTVEGTSNPNLYWYRQAAGRGLQLLFYSVGIGQISSEVPQNLSASRPQDRQFILSSKKLLLSDSGFYLCAWSVPRGVETQYFGPGTRLLVL.

This clone was recorded only once. The DNA of the CDR3 is TGTGCCAGCAGCGCGCCTGGAGGGGGCAGAGATGGCTACACCTTC. It encodes CASSAPGGGRDGYTF. V usage is TRBV5-4 and J usage is TRBJ1-2; 7 nucleotides agree with TRBD1. This CDR3 has 15 residues. The V and J ends lost 4 bases and 6 bases, in that order; junction bases with no gene match: 12. Germline V gene data show CDR1 as SGHNT and CDR2 as YYREEE (reference sequence).

As DNA, the CDR3 is TGTGCCAGCAAACGAGGGACAGCCAGCAATCAGCCCCAGCATTTT. Translated: CASKRGTASNQPQHF. The rearrangement joins TRBV6-5 to TRBJ1-5; 7 positions agree with TRBD1. V trimming: 7 bases; J trimming: 1 base; junction bases outside the gene matches: 7. The germline V gene has CDR1 MNHEY and CDR2 SVGAGI. This CDR3 has 15 amino acids.

The chain joins TRBV12-5 to TRBJ1-1; D call uncertain. Germline V gene sequence: CDR1 LGHNT, CDR2 FRNRAP. The CDR3 contains 13 residues. Trimming removed 2 bases at V and 3 bases at J, with 7 bases between. CDR3 DNA sequence: TGTGCTAGTGGTTTGAAACAGCACACTGAAGCTTTCTTT. Translation gives CASGLKQHTEAFF.

This chain connects TRBV5-1 to TRBJ2-3; D perhaps matches TRBD1 (5 bases). The CDR3 runs 15 residues. Germline assignment: CDR1 SGHRS and CDR2 YFSETQ. The V gene lost 5 bases and the J gene lost 1 base, with 14 bases spanning the gap. The CDR3 nucleotides read TGCGCCAGCAGAGCGCGGCAGGGCCGCACAGATACGCAGTATTTT. This codes for CASRARQGRTDTQYF. Together with reference TRBV5-1 and TRBJ2-3, the CDR3 gives the full variable domain: KAGVTQTPRYLIKTRGQQVTLSCSPISGHRSVSWYQQTPGQGLQFLFEYFSETQRNKGNFPGRFSGRQFSNSRSEMNVSTLELGDSALYLCASRARQGRTDTQYFGPGTRLTVL.

The genes are TRBV7-9 and TRBJ1-1, with TRBD1 matching 9 bases. J gave up 7 bases and V 5 bases, and 14 bases lay outside the gene matches. The length of the CDR3 is 16 residues. Germline CDR1 SEHNR, CDR2 FQNEAQ (reference sequence). The CDR3 bases are TGTGCCAGCAGCCCCGAGAGGGGACAGGGAGCTTTTGAAGCTTTCTTT. This gives the protein CASSPERGQGAFEAFF.

The rearrangement joins TRBV12-1 to TRBJ1-5; the table names TRBD1, a call not compared with the DNA. TRBV12-1 is flagged as a pseudogene. This CDR3 contains 19 residues. CDR3 nucleotide sequence: TGTGCCAGCAGCTCTGACTTAGGGGACAGGGAGGTGAGGGATCAGCCCCAGCATTTT. Residues: CASSSDLGDREVRDQPQHF.

This sequence joins TRBV15 and TRBJ2-2; 11 bases agree with TRBD1. The V segment lost 1 base and the J segment 7 bases; nucleotides outside the gene matches: 5. CDR1 and CDR2 (germline): LNHNV, YYDKDF (reference sequence). CDR3 size: 16 residues. This chain's CDR3 is CATSRGGQGAVGELFF. The CDR3 DNA reads as TGTGCCACCAGCAGAGGAGGACAGGGGGCAGTCGGGGAGCTGTTTTTT.

As concerns this clone: The junction shows a germline mismatch at one end, possibly a read error. This chain joins TRBV30 and TRBJ2-5; 7 bases agree with TRBD2. Germline V CDR1 and CDR2: GTSNPN, SVGIG (reference sequence). This CDR3 has 16 residues. As DNA, the CDR3 is TGTGCCCGGAGTCCCTGGGGGGGTTCGTTACAAGAGACCCAGTACTTC. Protein sequence: CARSPWGGSLQETQYF.

V gene TRBV5-5 combines with J gene TRBJ1-1; 9 bases are shared with TRBD1. The V gene end was trimmed by 2 bases and the J gene end by 4 bases; junction bases not matched to a gene: 12. The CDR3 contains 17 residues. From germline, CDR1 is SGHKS and CDR2 YYEKEE (reference sequence). CDR3 residues: CASSFPDLTGGGTEAFF. The CDR3 nucleotides read TGTGCCAGCAGCTTCCCAGACTTAACAGGGGGCGGCACTGAAGCTTTCTTT. The complete variable domain, with remaining parts taken from reference TRBV5-5 and TRBJ1-1, reads DAGVTQSPTHLIKTRGQQVTLRCSPISGHKSVSWYQQVLGQGPQFIFQYYEKEERGRGNFPDRFSARQFPNYSSELNVNALLLGDSALYLCASSFPDLTGGGTEAFFGQGTRLTVV.

The genes are TRBV9 and TRBJ2-5; 7 bases agree with TRBD2. Germline values: CDR1 SGDLS, CDR2 YYNGEE. Trimming took 1 base from V and 5 from J; bases not matched to a gene: 8. The CDR3 has 15 residues. The CDR3 DNA sequence: TGTGCCAGCAGCGTACGCGGGGGAGGCGAGGAGACCCAGTACTTC. Translated, it gives CASSVRGGGEETQYF.

The rearrangement uses TRBV6-1 and TRBJ2-7, with D tentatively TRBD1 or TRBD2 (5 bases each). V was clipped by 2 bases and J by 6 bases, with 17 bases between them. Per germline, CDR1 MNHNS and CDR2 SASEGT. This CDR3 is 15 amino acids long. In nucleotides, the CDR3 is TGTGCCAGCAGTGAATGGGCAGGGAGTGACGTCGAGCAGTACTTC. It encodes CASSEWAGSDVEQYF.

V gene TRBV7-3 combines with J gene TRBJ2-7; D is uncertain. The ends were cut back, 3 bases at V and 2 bases at J, with 17 bases in the middle. This CDR3 is 16 amino acids long. Germline CDR1 SGHTA, CDR2 FQGTGA. The CDR3, as DNA: TGTGCCAGCAGCTTCTCCACGGTAATATATCCCTACGAGCAGTACTTC. Amino acids: CASSFSTVIYPYEQYF. The entire variable domain, with the rest obtained from reference TRBV7-3 and TRBJ2-7, is as follows: GAGVSQTPSNKVTEKGKYVELRCDPISGHTALYWYRQSLGQGPEFLIYFQGTGAADDSGLPNDRFFAVRPEGSVSTLKIQRTERGDSAVYLCASSFSTVIYPYEQYFGPGTRLTVT.

This sequence joins TRBV18 and TRBJ2-7; tentatively, D is TRBD1 (5 bases). Trimming took 3 bases from V and 1 from J, leaving 7 bases between them. The CDR3 spans 13 residues. Germline CDR1 KGHSH, CDR2 LQKENI. This chain's CDR3 is CASSPGPSYEQYF. The CDR3 nucleotides read TGTGCCAGCTCACCGGGGCCATCCTACGAGCAGTACTTC.

The V and J genes are TRBV5-4 and TRBJ2-3; 10 nucleotides match TRBD1. The junction had 6 bases not matched to a gene; V was cut back by 2 bases and J by 3 bases. Germline CDR1 and CDR2: SGHNT and YYREEE (reference sequence). This CDR3 comprises 16 residues. As DNA, the CDR3 is TGTGCCAGCAGCTTAATACCGGGACAGGGGACAGATACGCAGTATTTT. This encodes CASSLIPGQGTDTQYF.

This clone occurred once. This chain joins TRBV19 and TRBJ2-5; 8 nucleotides agree with TRBD2. CDR3 length: 15 amino acids. The trim removed 6 bases at V and 9 bases at J, leaving 15 bases unmatched. The germline V gene has CDR1 LNHDA and CDR2 SQIVND (reference sequence). Here the CDR3 DNA reads TGTGCCAGTAGGAAATCAGCGGGGGTCGAAAAGGCCCAGTACTTC. This encodes CASRKSAGVEKAQYF.

The rearrangement joins TRBV7-2 to TRBJ2-1, with TRBD2 identical over 14 bases. The V gene's germline CDR1 is SGHTA and CDR2 FQGNSA. Trimming cost V 4 bases and J 0 bases; bases outside gene matches: 5. The length of the CDR3 is 18 residues. CDR3 region: CASSSRTSGRSSYNEQFF. DNA for the CDR3: TGTGCCAGCAGCTCCCGGACTAGCGGGAGGTCCTCCTACAATGAGCAGTTCTTC.

This chain connects TRBV18 to TRBJ2-7, with TRBD2 as a possible D gene (5 bases). The CDR3 consists of 20 residues. Germline CDR1 reads KGHSH; CDR2 reads LQKENI. The V end was cut by 3 bases, the J end by 1 base, with 28 bases between. In nucleotides, the CDR3 is TGTGCCAGCTCACCCCCATTGGGTAGCGTGGATCCCTCGGGTTCCTACGAGCAGTACTTC. This codes for CASSPPLGSVDPSGSYEQYF.

V and J are TRBV6-1 and TRBJ2-7, with TRBD1 matching 7 bases. Germline loops: CDR1 MNHNS, CDR2 SASEGT. Losses at the gene ends were 1 base for V and 4 bases for J; bases not matched to a gene: 7. The CDR3 extends over 15 amino acids. CDR3 region: CASSEGTTGSYEQYF. In nucleotides, the CDR3 is TGTGCCAGCAGTGAAGGGACGACAGGGTCGTACGAGCAGTACTTC.